This TCR beta chain was retrieved from a study of blood T cells in healthy people across ages. Turning to the study itself: In model experiments, template switching was able to capture about one barcoded beta molecule for every two T cells that were present. Findings and caveats of the study: From one million sequenced T cells, diversity estimates were lower bounds.

J was trimmed by 4 bases and V by 10 bases; bases with no gene match: 6. The CDR3 length is 13 residues. Using a J-beta primer mix together with a sample-barcoded 5' primer, a second PCR was run for roughly 6 to 12 cycles. TCRdb redid the calling of the 5' RACE reads with MiXCR, one entry per CDR3 protein. Of roughly 1,800,000 distinct CDR3 sequences in the sample, about 50% are singletons; the top ten hold 2.1%. This clonotype was found once. Its antigen is as yet unknown. A much larger clone is a single base away; this may be a read error. This chain joins TRBV12-3 or TRBV12-4 and TRBJ2-3; TRBD2 matches at 9 bases. The sequence came from a woman in her forties in good health. The specimen was blood. The CDR3 region is CAISSGDPDTQYF. In nucleotides, the CDR3 is TGTGCCATCTCTAGCGGGGATCCAGATACGCAGTATTTT.